A single sample gave rise to the 19 T cell receptor beta chains below, sequenced in a study of T cell repertoires in cytomegalovirus infection. TCRdb called the reads again in MiXCR, with one record for every CDR3 protein. The sample has around 440,000 distinct CDR3 sequences; approximately 10% are singletons. Sample: PBMCs. These receptors were obtained from a human donor in good health (CMV status not recorded). Some clones in this sample may be carry-over from other donors' samples.

At least ten counts were recorded for this clonotype. The chain couples TRBV4-2 to TRBJ1-4, with D maybe TRBD1 (6 bases). The CDR3 runs to 16 residues. Trimming stripped 2 bases from V and 8 bases from J, with 18 bases between. In germline, CDR1 is LGHNA, CDR2 YNFKEQ. CDR3 bases: TGTGCCAGCAGCCAACCTCGACAGGATCGGGTCGAAAAACTGTTTTTT. Protein sequence: CASSQPRQDRVEKLFF.

This clonotype has more than one count but fewer than ten. The V and J genes are TRBV23-1 and TRBJ2-1, with TRBD2 as a possible D gene (6 bases). TRBV23-1 is known as an ORF, though its function is uncertain. The CDR3 sequence is 16 residues long. V lost 5 bases and J lost 0, with 14 bases in between. The CDR3: CASSSGPRSSYNEQFF. CDR3 in DNA: TGCGCCAGCAGTAGCGGGCCTCGGAGCTCCTACAATGAGCAGTTCTTC.

The chain has TRBV20-1 and TRBJ1-5, with 7 bases matching TRBD1. Germline-derived CDR1 and CDR2 are DFQATT and SNEGSKA (reference sequence). The CDR3 spans 14 residues. Germline trimming cut 3 bases from V and 7 bases from J; bases unmatched to any gene: 9. The CDR3 loop is CSASRGQNIQPQHF. The CDR3 nucleotides read TGCAGTGCTAGCAGGGGACAGAATATCCAGCCCCAGCATTTT.

Worth noting for this clonotype: A read error may produce the germline difference seen at one junction end. The gene calls are TRBV7-2 and TRBJ1-5, with TRBD1 identical over 8 bases. The length of the CDR3 is 16 residues. Looked up from germline, CDR1 is SGHTA and CDR2 is FQGNSA. CDR3 amino acids: CASSRGQVYSNQPQHF. Written as DNA, the CDR3 is TGCGCCAGCAGCAGGGGACAGGTCTATAGCAATCAGCCCCAGCATTTT.

This clonotype has ten or more counts. V and J are TRBV6-1 and TRBJ2-5; D not certain. V shed 2 bases and J shed 5 bases, with 12 bases lying between them. The CDR3 loop spans 14 amino acids. CDR1 and CDR2 (germline): MNHNS, SASEGT. The CDR3 reads CASSEKGGGETQYF. In DNA, the CDR3 is TGTGCCAGCAGTGAAAAAGGCGGTGGGGAGACCCAGTACTTC.

The V gene is TRBV4-1, the J gene TRBJ2-5; a possible D gene is TRBD2 (6 bases). CDR1 MGHRA and CDR2 YSYEKL come from the germline V gene. V was trimmed by 1 base and J by 2 bases, leaving 14 bases between them. The CDR3 is 16 residues long. CDR3 region: CASSQGSGLIQETQYF. Written as DNA, the CDR3 is TGCGCCAGCAGCCAAGGATCAGGACTAATACAAGAGACCCAGTACTTC.

The chain employs TRBV15 and TRBJ2-5; 7 nucleotides line up with TRBD2. The CDR3 contains 16 residues. The trim removed 4 bases at V and 2 bases at J, leaving 10 bases unmatched. Germline CDR1 and CDR2: LNHNV and YYDKDF (reference sequence). The CDR3 protein is CATSKAGTNYQETQYF. In nucleotides, the CDR3 is TGTGCCACCAGCAAGGCCGGGACTAATTATCAAGAGACCCAGTACTTC.

This chain uses TRBV27 with TRBJ1-5, with D possibly TRBD1 on 5 matching bases. Deletions cut 5 bases from V and 6 bases from J, with 20 bases between. Germline-derived CDR1 and CDR2 are MNHEY and SMNVEV (reference sequence). This CDR3 has 16 residues. The CDR3 loop is CASSPIPGTSGQPQHF. CDR3 sequence (DNA): TGTGCCAGCAGTCCGATTCCCGGGACTAGTGGTCAGCCCCAGCATTTT.

This clonotype was seen many times. The chain combines TRBV30 with TRBJ1-1, with TRBD1 matching over 10 bases. J lost 7 bases, V lost 5 bases, and 13 bases had no gene match. CDR3 size: 15 residues. Germline CDR1 and CDR2: GTSNPN and SVGIG (reference sequence). Here the CDR3 DNA reads TGTGCCTGGGGGGTACCAGGGACAGGGGAGAATGAAGCTTTCTTT. Its protein is CAWGVPGTGENEAFF.

A few counts support this clonotype. This CDR3 reads CASRPTGNTGELFF. CDR3 DNA sequence: TGTGCCAGCAGACCGACGGGGAACACCGGGGAGCTGTTTTTT. This chain links TRBV6-5 with TRBJ2-2; D remains ambiguous. V dropped 6 bases and J dropped 1 base, with 9 bases sitting between them. Germline V CDR1 and CDR2: MNHEY, SVGAGI. The CDR3 is 14 amino acids.

The rearrangement uses TRBV6-2 or TRBV6-3 and TRBJ1-2, with unresolved D. The CDR3 extends over 13 amino acids. Per germline, CDR1 MNHEY and CDR2 SVGEGT. V lost 6 bases, J lost 5 bases, and 13 bases lay in between. The CDR3 DNA follows: TGTGCCAGCAGCTCTCAAAACGAGTATGGCTACACCTTC. As protein: CASSSQNEYGYTF.

This sequence joins TRBV27 and TRBJ2-1; D is uncertain. This CDR3 has 15 residues. Germline V lookup: CDR1 MNHEY, CDR2 SMNVEV (reference sequence). V gave up 6 bases and J gave up 10 bases, with 22 bases separating them. In DNA, the CDR3 is TGTGCCAGCAGCTTAAACCCCCATCGAGGAGTCGAGCAGTTCTTC. Amino acid sequence: CASSLNPHRGVEQFF.

The J gene is TRBJ1-2, the V gene TRBV7-9, with D possibly TRBD1 on 5 matching bases. CDR1 and CDR2 (germline): SEHNR, FQNEAQ (reference sequence). The CDR3 length is 14 residues. V was cut by 5 bases and J by 1 base, with 11 bases left in between. In DNA, the CDR3 is TGTGCCAGCAGCATTCACAGGAGTAACTATGGCTACACCTTC. Its translation is CASSIHRSNYGYTF.

This clonotype was seen a handful of times. The J gene is TRBJ2-7, the V gene TRBV6-6, with 10 bases lining up with TRBD1. Germline loops: CDR1 MNHNY, CDR2 SVGAGI (reference sequence). The CDR3 loop spans 15 amino acids. Trimming removed 5 bases from V and 5 bases from J; junction bases left unmatched: 9. CDR3 amino acids: CASSPSGTGADEQYF. Here the CDR3 DNA reads TGTGCCAGCAGTCCGAGTGGGACAGGGGCCGACGAGCAGTACTTC.

This sequence joins TRBV6-5 and TRBJ2-5, with D possibly being TRBD1 or TRBD2 (6 bases each). Trimming left V 0 bases short and J 5 bases short, with 16 bases between. Germline CDR1 is MNHEY and CDR2 is SVGAGI. The CDR3 is 16 residues long. Here the CDR3 DNA reads TGTGCCAGCAGTTACTCGAAAAGGGGGGCGCGGGAGACCCAGTACTTC. Residues: CASSYSKRGARETQYF.

Many counts were recorded for this clonotype. This CDR3 is CASSSRLAGGDTQYF. DNA of the CDR3: TGTGCCAGCAGCTCCCGACTAGCGGGAGGAGATACGCAGTATTTT. V and J are TRBV7-8 and TRBJ2-3, with 13 bases identical to TRBD2. The germline V gene encodes CDR1 SGHVS and CDR2 FQNEAQ. This CDR3 is built from 15 residues. V lost 4 bases to trimming and J lost 5 bases; unmatched junction nucleotides: 3.

This clonotype was detected only a few times. The chain uses TRBV11-3 and TRBJ2-5; 14 nucleotides agree with TRBD2. This CDR3 comprises 16 residues. CDR1 and CDR2 from the germline V gene are SGHNT and YENEEA. After removal of 3 bases from V and 5 bases from J, the junction contained 5 bases not matched to a gene. The CDR3 DNA reads as TGTGCCAGCAGCTTGGGACTAGCGGGAGAAGCGGAGACCCAGTACTTC. It encodes CASSLGLAGEAETQYF.

The chain has TRBV27 and TRBJ1-4; tentative D call: TRBD1 (5 bases). Per germline, CDR1 MNHEY and CDR2 SMNVEV (reference sequence). With 7 bases removed from V and 5 bases from J, the gap between germline ends came to 26 bases. The CDR3 covers 18 residues. This CDR3 is CASKLVPWTGTENEKLFF. The CDR3 region has the DNA TGTGCCAGCAAACTCGTCCCCTGGACCGGGACGGAGAATGAAAAACTGTTTTTT.

The chain joins TRBV2 to TRBJ1-1, with D unclear. The CDR3 is 14 residues long. Germline-derived CDR1 and CDR2 are SNHLY and FYNNEI. Deletions cut 5 bases from V and 0 bases from J, with 10 bases between. The CDR3 loop reads CASSILEMNTEAFF. The CDR3, as DNA: TGTGCCAGCAGTATTTTAGAAATGAACACTGAAGCTTTCTTT. The full variable domain, with the rest looked up from reference TRBV2 and TRBJ1-1, is EPEVTQTPSHQVTQMGQEVILRCVPISNHLYFYWYRQILGQKVEFLVSFYNNEISEKSEIFDDQFSVERPDGSNFTLKIRSTKLEDSAMYFCASSILEMNTEAFFGQGTRLTVV.